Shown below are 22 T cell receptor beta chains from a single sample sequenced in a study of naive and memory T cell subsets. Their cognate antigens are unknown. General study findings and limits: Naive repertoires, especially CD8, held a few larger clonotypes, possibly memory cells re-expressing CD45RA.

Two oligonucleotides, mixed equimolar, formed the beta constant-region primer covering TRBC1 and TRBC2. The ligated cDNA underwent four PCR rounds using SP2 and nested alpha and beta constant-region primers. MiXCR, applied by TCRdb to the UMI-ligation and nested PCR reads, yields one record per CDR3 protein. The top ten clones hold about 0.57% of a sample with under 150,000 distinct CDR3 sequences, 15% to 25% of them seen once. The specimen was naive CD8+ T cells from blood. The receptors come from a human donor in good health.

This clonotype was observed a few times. DNA for the CDR3: TGTGCCAGCAGTTTATCCGGGACGGGAGTTATTTTCTATGGCTACACCTTC. Its translation is CASSLSGTGVIFYGYTF. The genes are TRBV27 and TRBJ1-2, with D perhaps TRBD1 (5 bases). V shed 0 bases and J shed 4 bases, with 18 bases lying between them. The CDR3 runs to 17 residues. CDR1 MNHEY and CDR2 SMNVEV come from the germline V gene (reference sequence).

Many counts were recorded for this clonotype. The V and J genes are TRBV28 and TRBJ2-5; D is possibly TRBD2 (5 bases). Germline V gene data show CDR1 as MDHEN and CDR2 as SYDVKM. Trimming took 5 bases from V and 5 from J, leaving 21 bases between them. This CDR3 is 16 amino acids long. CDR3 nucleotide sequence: TGTGCCAGCAGTCCCTCTGGGCGGGCCTCTCCCGAGACCCAGTACTTC. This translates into CASSPSGRASPETQYF.

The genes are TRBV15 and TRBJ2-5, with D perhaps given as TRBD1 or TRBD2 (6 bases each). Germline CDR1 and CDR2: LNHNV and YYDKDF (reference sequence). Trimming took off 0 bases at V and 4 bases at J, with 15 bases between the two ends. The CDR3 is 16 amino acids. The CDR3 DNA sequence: TGTGCCACCAGCAGAGAATCTAAACAGGGAGGAGAGACCCAGTACTTC. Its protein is CATSRESKQGGETQYF.

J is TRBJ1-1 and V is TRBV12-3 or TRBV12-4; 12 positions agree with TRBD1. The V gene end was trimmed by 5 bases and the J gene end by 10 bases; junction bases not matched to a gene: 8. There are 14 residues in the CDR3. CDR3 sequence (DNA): TGTGCCAGCAGTCCACCGGGACAGGGGGCGGGAGCTTTCTTT. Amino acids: CASSPPGQGAGAFF.

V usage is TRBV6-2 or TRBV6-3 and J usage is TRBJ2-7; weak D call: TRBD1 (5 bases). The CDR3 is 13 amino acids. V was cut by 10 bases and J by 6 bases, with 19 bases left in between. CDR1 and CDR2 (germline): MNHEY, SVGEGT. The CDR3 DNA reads TGTGCCACGGCCCTAGGGGTTTTTGTCGAGCAGTACTTC. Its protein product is CATALGVFVEQYF.

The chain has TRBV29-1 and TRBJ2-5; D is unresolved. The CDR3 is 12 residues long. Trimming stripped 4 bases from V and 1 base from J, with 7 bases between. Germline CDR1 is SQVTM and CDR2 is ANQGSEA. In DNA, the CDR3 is TGCAGCGTTGTTGAATCCCAAGAGACCCAGTACTTC. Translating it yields CSVVESQETQYF.

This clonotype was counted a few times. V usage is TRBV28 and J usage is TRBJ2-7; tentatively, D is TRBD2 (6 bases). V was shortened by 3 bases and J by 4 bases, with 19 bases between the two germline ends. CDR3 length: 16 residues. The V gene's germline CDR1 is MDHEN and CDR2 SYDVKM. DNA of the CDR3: TGTGCCAGCAGTTTGTTGGTGGGGGGATCGCTGTACGAGCAGTACTTC. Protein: CASSLLVGGSLYEQYF.

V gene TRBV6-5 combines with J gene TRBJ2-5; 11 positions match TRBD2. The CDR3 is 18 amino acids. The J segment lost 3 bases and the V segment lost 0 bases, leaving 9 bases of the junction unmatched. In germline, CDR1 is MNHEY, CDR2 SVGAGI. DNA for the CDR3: TGTGCCAGCAGTTACTCGACTTTAGGGACTAGCGGAAAAGAGACCCAGTACTTC. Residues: CASSYSTLGTSGKETQYF.

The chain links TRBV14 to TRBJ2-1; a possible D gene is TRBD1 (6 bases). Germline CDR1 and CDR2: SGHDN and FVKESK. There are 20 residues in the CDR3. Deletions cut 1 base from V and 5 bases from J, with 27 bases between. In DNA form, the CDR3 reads TGTGCCAGCAGCCAAGTACCCGACAGGATCGGGACAAGACGGGACAATGAGCAGTTCTTC. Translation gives CASSQVPDRIGTRRDNEQFF.

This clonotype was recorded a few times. The CDR3 region has the DNA TGTGCCAGCAGCGCCCGACTAGCGGGAATGGAGTTCTTC. This gives the protein CASSARLAGMEFF. V is TRBV7-8 and J is TRBJ2-1, with TRBD2 matching over 11 bases. CDR1 is SGHVS and CDR2 is FQNEAQ in the germline V gene. The CDR3 loop spans 13 amino acids. J lost 14 bases, V lost 5 bases, and 8 bases had no gene match.

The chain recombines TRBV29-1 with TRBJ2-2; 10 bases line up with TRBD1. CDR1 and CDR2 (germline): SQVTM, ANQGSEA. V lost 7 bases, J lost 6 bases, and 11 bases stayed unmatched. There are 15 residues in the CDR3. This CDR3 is CSALGTGTGAGELFF. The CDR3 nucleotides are TGCAGCGCCCTAGGAACCGGGACAGGGGCCGGGGAGCTGTTTTTT.

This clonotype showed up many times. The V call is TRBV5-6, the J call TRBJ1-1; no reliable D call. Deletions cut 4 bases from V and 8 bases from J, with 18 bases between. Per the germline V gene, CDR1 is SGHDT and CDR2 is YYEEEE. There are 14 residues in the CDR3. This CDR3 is CASSLQTSLGEAFF. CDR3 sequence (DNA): TGTGCCAGCAGCCTCCAAACGAGCTTGGGGGAAGCTTTCTTT.

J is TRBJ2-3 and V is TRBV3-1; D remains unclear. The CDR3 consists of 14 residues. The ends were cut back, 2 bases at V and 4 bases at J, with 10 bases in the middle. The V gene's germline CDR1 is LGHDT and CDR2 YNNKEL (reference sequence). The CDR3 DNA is TGTGCCAGCAGCCAATCGTGGGTTGCAGATACGCAGTATTTT. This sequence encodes CASSQSWVADTQYF.

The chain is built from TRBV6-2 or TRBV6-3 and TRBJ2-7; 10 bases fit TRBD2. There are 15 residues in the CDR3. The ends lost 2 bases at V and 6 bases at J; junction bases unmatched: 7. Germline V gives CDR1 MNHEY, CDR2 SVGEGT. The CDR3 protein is CASSYILAGDGEQYF. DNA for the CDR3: TGTGCCAGCAGTTACATCCTAGCGGGAGACGGCGAGCAGTACTTC.

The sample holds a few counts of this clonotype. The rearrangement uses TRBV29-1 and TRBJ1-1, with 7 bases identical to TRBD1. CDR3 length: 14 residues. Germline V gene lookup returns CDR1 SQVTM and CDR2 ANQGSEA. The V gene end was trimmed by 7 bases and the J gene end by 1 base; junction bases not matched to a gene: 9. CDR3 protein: CSANSRGGNTEAFF. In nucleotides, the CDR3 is TGCAGCGCAAATTCCAGGGGGGGGAACACTGAAGCTTTCTTT.

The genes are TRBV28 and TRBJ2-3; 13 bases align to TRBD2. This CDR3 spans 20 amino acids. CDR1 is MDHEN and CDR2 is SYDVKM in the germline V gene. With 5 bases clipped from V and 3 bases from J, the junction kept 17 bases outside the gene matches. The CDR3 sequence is CASSPIWLTSGRAGTDTQYF. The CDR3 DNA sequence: TGTGCCAGCAGTCCCATATGGCTTACTAGCGGGAGGGCCGGGACAGATACGCAGTATTTT.

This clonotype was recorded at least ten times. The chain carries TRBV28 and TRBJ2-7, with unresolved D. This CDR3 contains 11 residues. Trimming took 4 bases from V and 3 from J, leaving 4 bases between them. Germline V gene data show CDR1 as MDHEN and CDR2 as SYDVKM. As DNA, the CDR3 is TGTGCCAGCAGTTACAACTACGAGCAGTACTTC. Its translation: CASSYNYEQYF.

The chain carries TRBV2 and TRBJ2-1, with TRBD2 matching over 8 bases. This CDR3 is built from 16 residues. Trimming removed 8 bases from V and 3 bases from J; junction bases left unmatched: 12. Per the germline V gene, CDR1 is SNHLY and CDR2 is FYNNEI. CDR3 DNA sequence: TGTGCCAGCCGGGGAGCGGGAGTTTCCTACTACAATGAGCAGTTCTTC. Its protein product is CASRGAGVSYYNEQFF.

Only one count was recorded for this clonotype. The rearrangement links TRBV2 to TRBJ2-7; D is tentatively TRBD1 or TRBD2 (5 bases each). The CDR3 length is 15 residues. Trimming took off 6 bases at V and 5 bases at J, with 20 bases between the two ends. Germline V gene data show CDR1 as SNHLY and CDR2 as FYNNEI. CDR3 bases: TGTGCCAGCAGCAGAGCGGACACAGAGGTCCACGAGCAGTACTTC. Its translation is CASSRADTEVHEQYF.

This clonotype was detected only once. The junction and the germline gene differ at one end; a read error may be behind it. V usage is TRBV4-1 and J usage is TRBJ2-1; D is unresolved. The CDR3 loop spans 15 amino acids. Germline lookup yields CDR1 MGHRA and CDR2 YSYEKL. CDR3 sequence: CASSQDASSFNEQFF. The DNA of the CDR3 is TGCGCCAGCAGCCAAGACGCCAGCTCCTTCAATGAGCAGTTCTTC.

The CDR3: CARDFPGLGTQYF. For the CDR3, the DNA is TGTGCCAGGGATTTCCCGGGTCTAGGGACCCAGTACTTC. The V gene is TRBV6-5, the J gene TRBJ2-5; no definite D call. CDR3 length: 13 amino acids. Trimming cost V 9 bases and J 7 bases, with 18 bases left between them. Germline V gene sequence: CDR1 MNHEY, CDR2 SVGAGI.

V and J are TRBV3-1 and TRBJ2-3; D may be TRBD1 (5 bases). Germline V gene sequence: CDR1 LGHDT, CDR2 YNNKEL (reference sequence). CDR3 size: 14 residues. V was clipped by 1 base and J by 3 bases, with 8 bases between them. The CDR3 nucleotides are TGTGCCAGCAGCCAAGGGACATTAACAGATACGCAGTATTTT. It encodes CASSQGTLTDTQYF.